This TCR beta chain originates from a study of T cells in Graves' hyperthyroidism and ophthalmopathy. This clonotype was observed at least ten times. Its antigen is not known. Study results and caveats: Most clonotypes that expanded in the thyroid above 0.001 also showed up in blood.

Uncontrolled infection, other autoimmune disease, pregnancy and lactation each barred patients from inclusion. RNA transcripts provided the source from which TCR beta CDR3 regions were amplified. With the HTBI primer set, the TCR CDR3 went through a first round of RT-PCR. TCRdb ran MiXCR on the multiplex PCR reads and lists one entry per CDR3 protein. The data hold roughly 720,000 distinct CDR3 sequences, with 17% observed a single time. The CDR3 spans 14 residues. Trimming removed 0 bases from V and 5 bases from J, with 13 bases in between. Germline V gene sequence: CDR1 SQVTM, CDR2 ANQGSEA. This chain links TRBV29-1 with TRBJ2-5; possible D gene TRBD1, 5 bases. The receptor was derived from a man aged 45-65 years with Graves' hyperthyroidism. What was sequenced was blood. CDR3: CSVEDPAGWETQYF. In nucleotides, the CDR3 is TGCAGCGTTGAAGATCCGGCAGGGTGGGAGACCCAGTACTTC. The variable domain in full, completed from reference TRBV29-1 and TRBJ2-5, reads SAVISQKPSRDICQRGTSLTIQCQVDSQVTMMFWYRQQPGQSLTLIATANQGSEATYESGFVIDKFPISRPNLTFSTLTVSNMSPEDSSIYLCSVEDPAGWETQYFGPGTRLLVL.